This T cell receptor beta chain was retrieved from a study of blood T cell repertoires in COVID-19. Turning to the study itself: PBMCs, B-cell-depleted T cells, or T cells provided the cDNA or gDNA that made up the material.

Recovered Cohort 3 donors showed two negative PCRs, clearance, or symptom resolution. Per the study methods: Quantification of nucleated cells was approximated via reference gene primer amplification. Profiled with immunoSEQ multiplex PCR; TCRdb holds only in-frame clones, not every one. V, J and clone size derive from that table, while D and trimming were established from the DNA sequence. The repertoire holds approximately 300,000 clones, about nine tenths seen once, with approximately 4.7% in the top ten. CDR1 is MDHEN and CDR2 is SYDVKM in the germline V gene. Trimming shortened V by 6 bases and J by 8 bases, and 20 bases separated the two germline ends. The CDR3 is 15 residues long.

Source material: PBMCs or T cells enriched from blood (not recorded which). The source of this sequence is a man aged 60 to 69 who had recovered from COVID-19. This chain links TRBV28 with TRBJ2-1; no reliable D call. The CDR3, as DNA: TGTGCCAGCAGAGACCGGAAAAAAACAGCCGATGAGCAGTTCTTC. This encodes CASRDRKKTADEQFF.